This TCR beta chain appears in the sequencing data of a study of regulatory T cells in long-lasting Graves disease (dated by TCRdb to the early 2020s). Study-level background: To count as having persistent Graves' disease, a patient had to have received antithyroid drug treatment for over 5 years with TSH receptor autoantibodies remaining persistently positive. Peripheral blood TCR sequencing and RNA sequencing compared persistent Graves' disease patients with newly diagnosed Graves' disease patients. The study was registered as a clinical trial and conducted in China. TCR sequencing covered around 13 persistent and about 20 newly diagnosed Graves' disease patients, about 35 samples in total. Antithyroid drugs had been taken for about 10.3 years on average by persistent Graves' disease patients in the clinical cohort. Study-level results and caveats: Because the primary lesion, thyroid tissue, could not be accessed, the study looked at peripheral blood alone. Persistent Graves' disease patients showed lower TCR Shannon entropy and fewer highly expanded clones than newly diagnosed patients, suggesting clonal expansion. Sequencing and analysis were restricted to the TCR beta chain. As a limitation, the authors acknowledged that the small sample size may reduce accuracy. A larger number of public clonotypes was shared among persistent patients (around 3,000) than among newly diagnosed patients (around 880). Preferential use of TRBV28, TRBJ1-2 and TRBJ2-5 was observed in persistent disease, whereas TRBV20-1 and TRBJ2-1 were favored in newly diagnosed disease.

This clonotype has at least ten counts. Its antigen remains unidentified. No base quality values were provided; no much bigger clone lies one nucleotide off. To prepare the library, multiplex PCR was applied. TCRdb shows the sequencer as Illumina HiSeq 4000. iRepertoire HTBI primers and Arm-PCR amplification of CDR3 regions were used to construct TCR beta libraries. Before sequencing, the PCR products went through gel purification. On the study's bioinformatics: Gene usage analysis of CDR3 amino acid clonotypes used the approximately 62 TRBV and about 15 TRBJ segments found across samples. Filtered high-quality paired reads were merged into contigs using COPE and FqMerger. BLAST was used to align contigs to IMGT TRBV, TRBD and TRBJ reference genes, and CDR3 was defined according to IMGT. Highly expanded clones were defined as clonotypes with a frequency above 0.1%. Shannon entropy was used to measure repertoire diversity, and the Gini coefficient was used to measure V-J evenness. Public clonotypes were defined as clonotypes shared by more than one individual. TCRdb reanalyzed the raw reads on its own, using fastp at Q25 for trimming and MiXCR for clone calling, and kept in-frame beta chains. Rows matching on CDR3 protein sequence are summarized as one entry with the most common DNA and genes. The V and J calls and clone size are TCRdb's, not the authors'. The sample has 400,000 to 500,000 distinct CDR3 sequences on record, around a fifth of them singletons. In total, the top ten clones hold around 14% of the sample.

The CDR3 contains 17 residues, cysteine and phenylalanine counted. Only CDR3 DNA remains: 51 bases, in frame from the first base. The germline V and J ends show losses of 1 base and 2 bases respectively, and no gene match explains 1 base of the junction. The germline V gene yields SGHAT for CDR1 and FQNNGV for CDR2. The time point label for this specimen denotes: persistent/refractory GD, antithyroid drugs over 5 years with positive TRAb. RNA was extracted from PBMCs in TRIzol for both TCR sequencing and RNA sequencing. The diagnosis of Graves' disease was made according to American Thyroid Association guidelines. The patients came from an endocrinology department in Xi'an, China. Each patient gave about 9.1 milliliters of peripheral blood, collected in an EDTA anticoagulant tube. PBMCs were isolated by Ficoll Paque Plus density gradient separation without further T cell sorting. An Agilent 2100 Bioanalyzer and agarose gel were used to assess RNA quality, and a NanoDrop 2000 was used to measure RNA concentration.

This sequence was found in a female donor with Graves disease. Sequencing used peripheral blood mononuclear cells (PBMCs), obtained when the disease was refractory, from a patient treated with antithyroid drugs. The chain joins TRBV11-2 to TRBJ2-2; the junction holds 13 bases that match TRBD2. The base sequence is TGTGCCAGCAGCTTAGGACTAGCGGGGGGAAACACCGGGGAGCTGTTTTTT. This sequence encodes CASSLGLAGGNTGELFF.